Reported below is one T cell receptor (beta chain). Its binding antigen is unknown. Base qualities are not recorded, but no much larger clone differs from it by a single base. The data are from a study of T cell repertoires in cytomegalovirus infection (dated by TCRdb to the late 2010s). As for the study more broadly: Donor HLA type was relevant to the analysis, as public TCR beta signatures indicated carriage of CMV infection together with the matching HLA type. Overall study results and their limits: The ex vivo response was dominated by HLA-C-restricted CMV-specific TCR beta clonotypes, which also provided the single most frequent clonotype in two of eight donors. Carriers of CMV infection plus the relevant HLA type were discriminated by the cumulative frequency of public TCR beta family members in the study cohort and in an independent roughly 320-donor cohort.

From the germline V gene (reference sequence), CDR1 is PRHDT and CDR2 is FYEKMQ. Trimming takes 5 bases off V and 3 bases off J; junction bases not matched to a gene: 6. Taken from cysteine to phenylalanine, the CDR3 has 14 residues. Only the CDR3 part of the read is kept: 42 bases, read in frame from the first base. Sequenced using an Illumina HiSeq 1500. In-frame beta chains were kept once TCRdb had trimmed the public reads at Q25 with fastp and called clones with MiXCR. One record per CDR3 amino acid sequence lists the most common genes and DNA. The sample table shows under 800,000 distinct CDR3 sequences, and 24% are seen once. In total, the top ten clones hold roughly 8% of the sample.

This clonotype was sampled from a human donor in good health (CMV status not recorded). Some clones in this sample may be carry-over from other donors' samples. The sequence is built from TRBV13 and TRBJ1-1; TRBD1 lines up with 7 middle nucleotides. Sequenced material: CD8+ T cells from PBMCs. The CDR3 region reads CASSPGRGYTEAFF. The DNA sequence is TGTGCCAGCAGCCCCGGCAGGGGGTACACTGAAGCTTTCTTT.